Listed here are 20 T cell receptor beta chains from one sample, sequenced in a study of blood T cell repertoires in COVID-19. Libraries were prepared by immunoSEQ multiplex PCR; TCRdb keeps only in-frame clonotypes and omits some of them. The sample lists 250,000 to 300,000 clones, 80% to 90% occurring once. Material: peripheral blood. The receptors were sampled from a woman aged 25 to 45 with COVID-19, enrolled during active disease.

The gene calls are TRBV27 and TRBJ2-1, with 14 bases lining up with TRBD2. V shed 4 bases, J shed 0 bases, and the junction held 8 bases outside the gene matches. CDR3 length equals 19 residues. Germline V gives CDR1 MNHEY, CDR2 SMNVEV (reference sequence). CDR3: CASSSGLAGGYSSYNEQFF. In DNA form, the CDR3 reads TGTGCCAGCAGTTCTGGACTAGCGGGGGGCTATAGCTCCTACAATGAGCAGTTCTTC.

The genes are TRBV5-3 and TRBJ2-2; 7 nucleotides line up with TRBD2. TRBV5-3 falls under the ORF class, with uncertain function. The V segment lost 1 base and the J segment 4 bases; nucleotides outside the gene matches: 16. CDR3 length: 19 amino acids. The CDR3 sequence is CARSLRASGGYRGTGELFF. The CDR3 DNA follows: TGTGCCAGAAGCTTGCGAGCTAGCGGTGGCTACCGTGGCACCGGGGAGCTGTTTTTT.

The chain joins TRBV7-2 to TRBJ2-7; 11 bases match TRBD2. Germline V gene sequence: CDR1 SGHTA, CDR2 FQGNSA. This CDR3 is 18 amino acids long. V trimming: 6 bases; J trimming: 5 bases; junction bases outside the gene matches: 18. CDR3 residues: CASSSDSSGGLRVNEQYF. The CDR3 bases are TGTGCCAGCAGTTCCGACTCTAGCGGGGGGCTGAGGGTAAACGAGCAGTACTTC.

This clone appeared a few times. The chain employs TRBV4-1 and TRBJ2-7; D not resolved. CDR3 length: 11 amino acids. V lost 2 bases and J 5 bases, leaving 4 bases between the germline ends. Germline assignment: CDR1 MGHRA and CDR2 YSYEKL. CDR3: CASSQFNEQYF. The DNA for the CDR3 is TGCGCCAGCAGCCAATTCAACGAGCAGTACTTC.

In the case of this clone: A junction end diverges from the germline sequence, so it may reflect a read error. The chain combines TRBV10-2 with TRBJ2-7, with 11 bases lining up with TRBD1. This CDR3 spans 15 amino acids. The V gene's germline CDR1 is WSHSY and CDR2 SAAADI. CDR3 bases: TGCGCCAGCAGGGAGTCGGGACAGGGGGCCTACGAGCAGTACTTC. It yields the protein CASRESGQGAYEQYF.

This chain connects TRBV4-1 to TRBJ1-2; D unresolved. V shed 0 bases and J shed 2 bases, with 10 bases lying between them. The CDR3 totals 15 residues. Germline CDR1 is MGHRA and CDR2 is YSYEKL. CDR3 region: CASSQETWANYGYTF. In DNA, the CDR3 is TGCGCCAGCAGCCAAGAAACCTGGGCCAACTATGGCTACACCTTC.

CDR3 sequence: CASSQDEAHLPSNYGYTF. CDR3 DNA: TGTGCCAGCAGCCAAGACGAGGCTCATTTACCGTCTAACTATGGCTACACCTTC. The gene calls are TRBV3-1 (or the pseudogene TRBV3-2) and TRBJ1-2; D call uncertain. Trimming cost V 0 bases and J 0 bases, with 17 bases left between them. CDR1 is LGHDT and CDR2 is YNNKEL in the germline V gene (reference sequence). CDR3 length: 18 amino acids.

The sample holds a few counts of this clone. The rearrangement joins TRBV10-2 to TRBJ1-5; D unresolved. This CDR3 is 13 amino acids long. V shed 5 bases and J shed 0 bases, with 5 bases lying between them. Germline V lookup: CDR1 WSHSY, CDR2 SAAADI. In nucleotides, the CDR3 is TGCGCCAGCAGTCCGTATAGCAATCAGCCCCAGCATTTT. Translated: CASSPYSNQPQHF.

The V and J genes are TRBV18 and TRBJ2-3; D not resolved. The CDR3 is 13 amino acids. Germline values: CDR1 KGHSH, CDR2 LQKENI. V was pared by 6 bases and J by 11 bases, with 18 bases between. CDR3 bases: TGTGCCAGCTCCGAGAGGTTACTTGGGTGGCAGTATTTT. Its translation: CASSERLLGWQYF.

The V gene is TRBV3-1 (or the pseudogene TRBV3-2), the J gene TRBJ1-2; possible D gene TRBD1, 6 bases. V was trimmed by 4 bases and J by 3 bases, leaving 12 bases between them. CDR1 and CDR2 (germline): LGHDT, YNNKEL (reference sequence). The CDR3 totals 14 residues. CDR3 amino acids: CASSLRGPDYGYTF. CDR3 in DNA: TGTGCCAGCAGCCTCAGGGGTCCCGACTATGGCTACACCTTC.

The chain is built from TRBV5-1 and TRBJ1-5, with D unresolved. With 0 bases removed from V and 0 bases from J, the gap between germline ends came to 7 bases. This CDR3 contains 15 residues. Germline V gene sequence: CDR1 SGHRS, CDR2 YFSETQ. The CDR3 spells CASSLDGHSNQPQHF. CDR3 coding DNA: TGCGCCAGCAGCTTGGATGGGCATAGCAATCAGCCCCAGCATTTT.

The CDR3 here is CASSQALGTTTNEKLFF. CDR3 DNA: TGTGCCAGCAGCCAAGCGCTAGGTACTACAACTAATGAAAAACTGTTTTTT. The V call is TRBV14, the J call TRBJ1-4; D remains ambiguous. Trimming cost V 1 base and J 0 bases, with 12 bases left between them. The CDR3 runs to 17 residues. Germline CDR1 is SGHDN and CDR2 is FVKESK. The full variable domain, completed using reference TRBV14 and TRBJ1-4, is EAGVTQFPSHSVIEKGQTVTLRCDPISGHDNLYWYRRVMGKEIKFLLHFVKESKQDESGMPNNRFLAERTGGTYSTLKVQPAELEDSGVYFCASSQALGTTTNEKLFFGSGTQLSVL.

The V gene is TRBV5-6, the J gene TRBJ1-6; D gene unclear. This CDR3 has 13 amino acids. Germline V CDR1 and CDR2: SGHDT, YYEEEE. The germline V and J ends were trimmed by 0 bases and 15 bases, with 13 bases remaining between them. In nucleotides, the CDR3 is TGTGCCAGCAGCTTGGCGCAGGCCCCAGTCCTCCACTTT. The encoded protein is CASSLAQAPVLHF. Based on the CDR3 plus reference TRBV5-6 and TRBJ1-6, the full variable domain is DAGVTQSPTHLIKTRGQQVTLRCSPKSGHDTVSWYQQALGQGPQFIFQYYEEEERQRGNFPDRFSGHQFPNYSSELNVNALLLGDSALYLCASSLAQAPVLHFGNGTRLTVT.

The chain joins TRBV5-1 to TRBJ1-2; 8 nucleotides agree with TRBD1. J lost 6 bases, V lost 0 bases, and 7 bases had no gene match. Per germline, CDR1 SGHRS and CDR2 YFSETQ. CDR3 size: 15 residues. The DNA of the CDR3 is TGCGCCAGCAGCTTGGTGACGACAGGGGTTCATGGCTACACCTTC. Its translation is CASSLVTTGVHGYTF.

The chain employs TRBV14 and TRBJ1-1, with TRBD1 matching 8 bases. Germline trimming cut 3 bases from V and 10 bases from J; bases unmatched to any gene: 10. The CDR3 is 14 amino acids. Germline CDR1 is SGHDN and CDR2 is FVKESK. This CDR3 reads CASSQTPGQVSAFF. For the CDR3, the DNA is TGTGCCAGCAGCCAGACCCCGGGACAGGTATCAGCTTTCTTT. Combining the CDR3 with reference TRBV14 and TRBJ1-1 gives the whole variable domain EAGVTQFPSHSVIEKGQTVTLRCDPISGHDNLYWYRRVMGKEIKFLLHFVKESKQDESGMPNNRFLAERTGGTYSTLKVQPAELEDSGVYFCASSQTPGQVSAFFGQGTRLTVV.

The V and J genes are TRBV5-6 and TRBJ1-5; D is uncertain. In germline, CDR1 is SGHDT, CDR2 YYEEEE. The ends were cut back, 2 bases at V and 3 bases at J, with 9 bases in the middle. CDR3 size: 14 residues. CDR3 sequence reads: CASSFFGVNQPQHF. The DNA for the CDR3 is TGTGCCAGCAGCTTTTTCGGGGTCAATCAGCCCCAGCATTTT.

V and J are TRBV5-1 and TRBJ1-4; D is undetermined. CDR3 length equals 16 residues. V lost 1 base and J 1 base, leaving 11 bases between the germline ends. Germline-derived CDR1 and CDR2 are SGHRS and YFSETQ. DNA of the CDR3: TGCGCCAGCAGCTTGCCGGGGATTGGAACTAATGAAAAACTGTTTTTT. Translation: CASSLPGIGTNEKLFF.

The chain joins TRBV10-3 to TRBJ2-7; 8 nucleotides agree with TRBD2. With V trimmed by 3 bases and J by 3 bases, 4 bases remained unmatched. The V gene's germline CDR1 is ENHRY and CDR2 SYGVKD. The CDR3 is 14 residues long. CDR3 region: CAISDGTRRYEQYF. The DNA for the CDR3 is TGTGCCATCAGTGACGGGACTAGACGCTACGAGCAGTACTTC.

V gene TRBV6-5 combines with J gene TRBJ2-7; possibly TRBD2 for D (5 bases). The CDR3 runs to 14 residues. The germline CDR1 and CDR2 sequences are MNHEY and SVGAGI. Trimming cost V 0 bases and J 3 bases, with 9 bases left between them. CDR3 nucleotides: TGTGCCAGCAGTTACTCCTGGGGAGACTACGAGCAGTACTTC. This translates into CASSYSWGDYEQYF.

The CDR3 DNA sequence: TGCGCCAGCAGCTCTGGGGGGGACTCTGGAAACACCATATATTTT. It encodes CASSSGGDSGNTIYF. The V gene is TRBV5-1, the J gene TRBJ1-3, with D maybe TRBD1 (5 bases). The CDR3 loop spans 15 amino acids. Trimming took 3 bases from V and 0 from J, leaving 10 bases between them. The V gene's germline CDR1 is SGHRS and CDR2 YFSETQ. Looking up the rest from reference TRBV5-1 and TRBJ1-3 gives the full variable domain: KAGVTQTPRYLIKTRGQQVTLSCSPISGHRSVSWYQQTPGQGLQFLFEYFSETQRNKGNFPGRFSGRQFSNSRSEMNVSTLELGDSALYLCASSSGGDSGNTIYFGEGSWLTVV.